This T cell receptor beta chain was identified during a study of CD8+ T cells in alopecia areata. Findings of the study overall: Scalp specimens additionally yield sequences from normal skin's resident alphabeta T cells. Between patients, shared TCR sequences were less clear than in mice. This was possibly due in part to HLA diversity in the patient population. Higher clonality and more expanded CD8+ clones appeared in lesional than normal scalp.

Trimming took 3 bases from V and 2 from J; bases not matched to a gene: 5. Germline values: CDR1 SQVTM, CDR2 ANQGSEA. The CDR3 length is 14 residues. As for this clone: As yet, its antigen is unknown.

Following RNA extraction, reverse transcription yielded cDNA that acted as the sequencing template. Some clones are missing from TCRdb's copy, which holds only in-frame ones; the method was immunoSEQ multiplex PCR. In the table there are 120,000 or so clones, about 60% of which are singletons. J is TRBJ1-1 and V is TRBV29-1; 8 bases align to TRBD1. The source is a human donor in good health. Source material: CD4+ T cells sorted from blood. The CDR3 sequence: CSVDRGQGNTEAFF. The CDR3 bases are TGCAGCGTTGACAGGGGGCAAGGAAACACTGAAGCTTTCTTT.